One and the same sample provided the 26 T cell receptor beta chains below, sequenced in a study of blood T cells in healthy people across ages. A second PCR, run for roughly 6 to 11 cycles, used a sample-barcoded 5' primer plus a J-beta primer mix. MiXCR, applied by TCRdb to the 5' RACE reads, yields one record per CDR3 protein. The sample has 450,000 to 600,000 distinct CDR3 sequences, about 25% seen once. The data also belong to a second study, concerning T cells of mothers and their children.

Material for sequencing was blood. The receptors originated from a boy aged 2 to 10 in good health.

V is TRBV20-1 and J is TRBJ1-1; D perhaps matches TRBD1 (5 bases). Germline V gene data show CDR1 as DFQATT and CDR2 as SNEGSKA (reference sequence). This CDR3 comprises 14 residues. V was clipped by 3 bases and J by 2 bases, with 13 bases between them. CDR3 nucleotides: TGCAGTGCTAGCCCAGGGAGGCATAACACTGAAGCTTTCTTT. Protein: CSASPGRHNTEAFF.

In DNA, the CDR3 is TGCGCCAGCAGCCCCGACACCAACCAAGAGACCCAGTACTTC. Protein: CASSPDTNQETQYF. The rearrangement joins TRBV5-1 to TRBJ2-5, with D hard to call. V was shortened by 4 bases and J by 0 bases, with 10 bases between the two germline ends. This CDR3 contains 14 residues. The germline V gene has CDR1 SGHRS and CDR2 YFSETQ.

This chain joins TRBV29-1 and TRBJ2-1; possible D gene TRBD1, 7 bases. Trimming removed 6 bases from V and 3 bases from J, with 18 bases in between. The CDR3 is 15 amino acids. Germline CDR1 reads SQVTM; CDR2 reads ANQGSEA. The CDR3 protein is CSVSGGGLIYNEQFF. As DNA, the CDR3 is TGCAGCGTCTCAGGGGGAGGTCTTATCTACAATGAGCAGTTCTTC.

There are a few counts of this clonotype. The germline gene is not matched at one end of the junction; a read error may be the cause. V is TRBV7-2 and J is TRBJ2-5, with 9 bases that match TRBD2. CDR1 and CDR2 (germline): SGHTA, FQGNSA. There are 17 residues in the CDR3. The CDR3 nucleotides are TGTGCCAGCAGCTTAGTTCCCAGCGGGAGGCGAGGGGAGACCCAGTGCTTC. It yields the protein CASSLVPSGRRGETQCF.

The chain combines TRBV12-5 with TRBJ2-1, with D possibly matching TRBD1 (6 bases). CDR3 length: 15 residues. The ends were cut back, 4 bases at V and 0 bases at J, with 10 bases in the middle. From germline, CDR1 is LGHNT and CDR2 FRNRAP. CDR3 nucleotides: TGTGCTAGTGGTTCCGGACAGTACTCCTACAATGAGCAGTTCTTC. Its protein is CASGSGQYSYNEQFF.

This clonotype was seen a handful of times. This chain joins TRBV6-2 or TRBV6-3 and TRBJ2-6; the D is unclear. Germline loops: CDR1 MNHEY, CDR2 SVGEGT. Trimming removed 11 bases from V and 0 bases from J, with 17 bases in between. This CDR3 comprises 16 residues. CDR3 sequence: CAARPPGNSGANVLTF. The CDR3 DNA follows: TGTGCCGCCCGGCCCCCAGGCAACTCTGGGGCCAACGTCCTGACTTTC.

The table lists this clonotype with a few counts. V usage is TRBV5-1 and J usage is TRBJ2-5, with TRBD2 matching 8 bases. The CDR3 contains 15 residues. Germline CDR1 and CDR2: SGHRS and YFSETQ. Trimming removed 0 bases from V and 7 bases from J; junction bases left unmatched: 8. Here the CDR3 DNA reads TGCGCCAGCAGCTTGGAGCGGGGGAATACGGGGACCCAGTACTTC. Translating it yields CASSLERGNTGTQYF.

A few counts support this clonotype. V and J are TRBV9 and TRBJ2-7; either TRBD1 or TRBD2 may fit D (5 bases each). Trimming took off 2 bases at V and 2 bases at J, with 11 bases between the two ends. Germline V gene lookup returns CDR1 SGDLS and CDR2 YYNGEE. The CDR3 contains 14 residues. The CDR3 region has the DNA TGTGCCAGCAGCGTCGAGGGGTCAGCCTACGAGCAGTACTTC. Translating it yields CASSVEGSAYEQYF.

The chain joins TRBV28 to TRBJ2-3; TRBD2 matches 9 bases. The germline CDR1 and CDR2 sequences are MDHEN and SYDVKM. The V gene end was trimmed by 5 bases and the J gene end by 4 bases; junction bases not matched to a gene: 10. The CDR3 sequence is 16 residues long. In DNA, the CDR3 is TGTGCCAGCAGTACCACTAGCGGGTTATGGGCAGATACGCAGTATTTT. It is translated as CASSTTSGLWADTQYF.

The chain couples TRBV12-3 or TRBV12-4 to TRBJ1-3; D is unresolved. Trimming pared 3 bases from V and 4 bases from J, leaving 10 bases between. The length of the CDR3 is 14 residues. CDR3 loop: CASSFKQTGNTIYF. The CDR3 bases are TGTGCCAGCAGTTTTAAACAGACCGGAAACACCATATATTTT.

This clonotype has only a few counts. V gene TRBV9 combines with J gene TRBJ2-3; TRBD2 matches at 7 bases. Trimming at V came to 0 bases and at J to 1 base, leaving 5 bases not matched to a gene. The CDR3 runs 16 residues. Germline V lookup: CDR1 SGDLS, CDR2 YYNGEE. The CDR3, as DNA: TGTGCCAGCAGCGTAGTCGCGGGAGCGGGCACAGATACGCAGTATTTT. Translating it yields CASSVVAGAGTDTQYF.

The chain recombines TRBV9 with TRBJ1-5; 8 nucleotides match TRBD1. The CDR3 extends over 14 amino acids. The V and J ends lost 4 bases and 6 bases, in that order; junction bases with no gene match: 6. Germline V gene data show CDR1 as SGDLS and CDR2 as YYNGEE. DNA of the CDR3: TGTGCCAGCAGCCGAGGACAGGGCGCTCAGCCCCAGCATTTT. It encodes CASSRGQGAQPQHF.

V and J are TRBV7-2 and TRBJ2-5; a possible D gene is TRBD1 (5 bases). Gene TRBJ2-1 matches the end of the DNA better, so the J call may be wrong. CDR1 is SGHTA, CDR2 FQGNSA, per germline. The CDR3 totals 15 residues. This chain's CDR3 is CASSKQASSYNEQFF. In nucleotides, the CDR3 is TGTGCCAGCAGCAAACAGGCGAGCTCCTACAATGAGCAGTTCTTC.

This clonotype came up a few times. This chain uses TRBV27 with TRBJ2-1; TRBD2 aligns across 8 bases. CDR1 and CDR2 (germline): MNHEY, SMNVEV (reference sequence). There are 17 residues in the CDR3. Losses at the gene ends were 4 bases for V and 4 bases for J; bases not matched to a gene: 12. The CDR3 sequence: CASSSLLGTRFYNEQFF. CDR3 DNA sequence: TGTGCCAGCAGTTCGCTTTTAGGGACTAGATTTTACAATGAGCAGTTCTTC.

Only a few counts were recorded for this clonotype. The chain combines TRBV12-3 or TRBV12-4 with TRBJ2-5, with TRBD2 matching 10 bases. This CDR3 spans 16 amino acids. V gave up 5 bases and J gave up 0 bases; unmatched junction bases: 6. CDR3 in amino acids: CASSPSGGPYQETQYF. The CDR3 DNA reads TGTGCCAGCAGTCCTAGCGGGGGACCGTACCAAGAGACCCAGTACTTC.

This clonotype was found a few times. The J gene is TRBJ2-2, the V gene TRBV5-5; perhaps TRBD2 as D (6 bases). Trimming cost V 4 bases and J 4 bases, with 11 bases left between them. This CDR3 has 14 residues. Germline V gives CDR1 SGHKS, CDR2 YYEKEE (reference sequence). DNA of the CDR3: TGTGCCAGCAGCAGACTAGTTGGCACCGGGGAGCTGTTTTTT. Its protein is CASSRLVGTGELFF.

This clonotype was observed a few times. A junction end diverges from the germline sequence, so it may reflect a read error. The rearrangement joins TRBV19 to TRBJ2-6, with D possibly TRBD1 on 5 matching bases. This CDR3 region has 14 residues. Per the germline V gene, CDR1 is LNHDA and CDR2 is SQIVND (reference sequence). The CDR3: CASTRYSGANVLTF. CDR3 sequence (DNA): TGTGCCAGTACCAGATACTCTGGGGCCAACGTTCTGACTTTC.

V and J are TRBV6-1 and TRBJ1-2; 9 positions agree with TRBD1. Germline V gene data show CDR1 as MNHNS and CDR2 as SASEGT. The CDR3 loop spans 17 amino acids. The V and J ends lost 6 bases and 4 bases, in that order; junction bases with no gene match: 15. This chain's CDR3 is CASSLTSVDRGAYGYTF. CDR3 coding DNA: TGTGCCAGCAGCCTAACTTCCGTGGACAGGGGAGCCTATGGCTACACCTTC.

This chain joins TRBV13 and TRBJ2-5; D is tentatively TRBD1 or TRBD2 (6 bases each). Germline V gene lookup returns CDR1 PRHDT and CDR2 FYEKMQ (reference sequence). The CDR3 spans 12 residues. V was trimmed by 8 bases and J by 2 bases, leaving 9 bases between them. The CDR3 here is CASRGPQETQYF. The CDR3 coding sequence is TGTGCCAGCCGGGGGCCGCAAGAGACCCAGTACTTC. The whole variable domain, filled in from reference TRBV13 and TRBJ2-5, reads AAGVIQSPRHLIKEKRETATLKCYPIPRHDTVYWYQQGPGQDPQFLISFYEKMQSDKGSIPDRFSAQQFSDYHSELNMSSLELGDSALYFCASRGPQETQYFGPGTRLLVL.

J is TRBJ1-2 and V is TRBV13; D unresolved. The germline V and J ends were trimmed by 5 bases and 2 bases, with 12 bases remaining between them. The CDR3 covers 14 residues. Germline CDR1 reads PRHDT; CDR2 reads FYEKMQ (reference sequence). This CDR3 reads CASSVRTGNYGYTF. The CDR3, as DNA: TGTGCCAGCAGCGTTCGGACGGGAAACTATGGCTACACCTTC.

This chain connects TRBV29-1 to TRBJ2-7; D not resolved. The germline V gene encodes CDR1 SQVTM and CDR2 ANQGSEA. The CDR3 covers 10 residues. The V gene lost 5 bases and the J gene lost 5 bases, with 7 bases spanning the gap. CDR3 region: CSVMDNEQYF. CDR3 sequence (DNA): TGCAGCGTTATGGATAACGAGCAGTACTTC.

This clonotype has just one count. The chain combines TRBV11-1 with TRBJ2-2; D call uncertain. The germline gives CDR1 SGHAT, CDR2 FQDESV (reference sequence). V was shortened by 0 bases and J by 8 bases, with 13 bases between the two germline ends. This CDR3 region has 15 residues. The CDR3, as DNA: TGTGCCAGCAGCTTAGCTTTGGCGGCGAGTGGGGAGCTGTTTTTT. Amino acids: CASSLALAASGELFF.

This clonotype was seen more than once but under ten times. The chain links TRBV20-1 to TRBJ2-2, with 7 bases identical to TRBD1. Germline V gene sequence: CDR1 DFQATT, CDR2 SNEGSKA (reference sequence). The CDR3 is 13 amino acids. V gave up 5 bases and J gave up 5 bases; unmatched junction bases: 5. The CDR3 DNA sequence: TGCAGTGCTGGACCGACAGGGACCGGGGAGCTGTTTTTT. It translates to CSAGPTGTGELFF.

V usage is TRBV12-3 or TRBV12-4 and J usage is TRBJ1-2; 9 nucleotides align to TRBD1. The CDR3 length is 14 residues. V shed 5 bases, J shed 1 base, and the junction held 2 bases outside the gene matches. This CDR3 is CASSTGGSNYGYTF. CDR3 nucleotide sequence: TGTGCCAGCAGTACAGGGGGCAGTAACTATGGCTACACCTTC.

The J gene is TRBJ2-5, the V gene TRBV2; 12 bases agree with TRBD2. The DNA end is a closer match to TRBJ2-7, so the J assignment may be wrong. In germline, CDR1 is SNHLY, CDR2 FYNNEI. The CDR3 runs 13 residues. The CDR3 here is CASSGLAGYEQYF. The DNA of the CDR3 is TGTGCCAGCTCGGGACTAGCGGGCTACGAGCAGTACTTC.

This clonotype was detected a few times. The gene calls are TRBV7-2 and TRBJ2-5; either TRBD1 or TRBD2 may fit D (5 bases each). The DNA end lines up better with TRBJ2-1; the J call may be wrong. The V gene's germline CDR1 is SGHTA and CDR2 FQGNSA. The CDR3 totals 14 residues. CDR3 loop: CASSLGRMANEQFF. The CDR3 DNA reads TGTGCCAGCAGCTTGGGACGCATGGCAAATGAGCAGTTCTTC.